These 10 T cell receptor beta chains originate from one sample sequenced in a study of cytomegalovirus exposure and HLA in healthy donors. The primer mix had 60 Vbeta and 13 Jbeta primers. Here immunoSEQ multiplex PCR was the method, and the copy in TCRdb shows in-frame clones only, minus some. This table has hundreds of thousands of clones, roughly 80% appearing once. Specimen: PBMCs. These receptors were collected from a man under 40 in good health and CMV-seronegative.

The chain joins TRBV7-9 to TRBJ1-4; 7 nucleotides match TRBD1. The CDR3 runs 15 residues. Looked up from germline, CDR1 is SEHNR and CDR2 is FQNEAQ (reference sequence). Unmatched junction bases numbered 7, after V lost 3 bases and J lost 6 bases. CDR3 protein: CASSFGGGSDEKLFF. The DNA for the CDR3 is TGTGCCAGCAGCTTTGGAGGGGGCTCCGATGAAAAACTGTTTTTT.

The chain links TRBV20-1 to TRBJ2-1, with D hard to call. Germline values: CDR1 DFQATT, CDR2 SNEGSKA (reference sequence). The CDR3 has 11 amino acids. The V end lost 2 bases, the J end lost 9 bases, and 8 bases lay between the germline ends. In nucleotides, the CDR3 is TGCAGTGCTAGAACCGCTACTGAGCAGTTCTTC. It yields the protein CSARTATEQFF.

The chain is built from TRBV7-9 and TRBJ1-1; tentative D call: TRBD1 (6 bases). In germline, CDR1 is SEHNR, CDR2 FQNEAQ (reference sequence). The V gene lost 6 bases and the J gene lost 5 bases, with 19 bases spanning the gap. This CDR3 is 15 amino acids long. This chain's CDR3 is CASSPLQGWGTEAFF. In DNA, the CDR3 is TGTGCCAGCAGTCCTCTACAGGGCTGGGGGACTGAAGCTTTCTTT.

The CDR3 coding sequence is TGTGCCAGCAGCTTAGTAGCGAACACTGAAGCTTTCTTT. Its translation: CASSLVANTEAFF. The chain joins TRBV11-1 to TRBJ1-1; D unresolved. The CDR3 has 13 residues. Trimming took off 1 base at V and 1 base at J, with 4 bases between the two ends. Germline V lookup: CDR1 SGHAT, CDR2 FQDESV (reference sequence).

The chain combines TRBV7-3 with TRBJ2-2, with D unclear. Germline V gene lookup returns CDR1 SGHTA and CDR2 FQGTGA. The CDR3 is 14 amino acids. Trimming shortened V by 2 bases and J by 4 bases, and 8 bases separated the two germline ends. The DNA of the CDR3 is TGTGCCAGCAGCTTAGCGGAAAGCACCGGGGAGCTGTTTTTT. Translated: CASSLAESTGELFF.

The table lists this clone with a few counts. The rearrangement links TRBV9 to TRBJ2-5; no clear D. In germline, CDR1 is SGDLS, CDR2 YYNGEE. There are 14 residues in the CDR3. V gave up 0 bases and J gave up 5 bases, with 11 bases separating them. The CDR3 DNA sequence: TGTGCCAGCAGCGTAGCCCCGGGTTTGGAGACCCAGTACTTC. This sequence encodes CASSVAPGLETQYF.

CDR3 region: CASEDKGDTEAFF. The CDR3 DNA reads TGTGCCAGTGAAGATAAGGGGGACACTGAAGCTTTCTTT. The V and J genes are TRBV19 and TRBJ1-1, with D possibly TRBD1 on 6 matching bases. The V gene lost 8 bases and the J gene lost 3 bases, with 13 bases spanning the gap. CDR1 LNHDA and CDR2 SQIVND come from the germline V gene (reference sequence). CDR3 length: 13 residues.

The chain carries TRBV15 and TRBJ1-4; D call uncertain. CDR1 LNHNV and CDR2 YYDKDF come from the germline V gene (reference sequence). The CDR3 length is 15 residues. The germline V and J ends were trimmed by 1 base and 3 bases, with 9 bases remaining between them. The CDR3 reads CATSRVQRANEKLFF. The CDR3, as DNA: TGTGCCACCAGCAGAGTTCAGCGGGCTAATGAAAAACTGTTTTTT.

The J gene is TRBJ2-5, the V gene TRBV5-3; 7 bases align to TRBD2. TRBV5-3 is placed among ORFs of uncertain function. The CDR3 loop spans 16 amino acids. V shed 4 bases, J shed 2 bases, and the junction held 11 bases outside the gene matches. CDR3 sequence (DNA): TGTGCCAGAAGCGTTGAAGCGGGGTGCCCTCAAGAGACCCAGTACTTC. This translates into CARSVEAGCPQETQYF.

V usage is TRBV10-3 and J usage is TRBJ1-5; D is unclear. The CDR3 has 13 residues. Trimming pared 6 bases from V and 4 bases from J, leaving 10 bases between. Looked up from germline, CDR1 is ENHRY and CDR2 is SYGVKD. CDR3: CAIRDRENQPQHF. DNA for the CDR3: TGTGCCATCAGGGATAGGGAGAATCAGCCCCAGCATTTT.